These 28 T cell receptor beta chains came from one sample sequenced in a study of control samples from healthy donors and cancer patients. Data came from immunoSEQ multiplex PCR; TCRdb stores just in-frame clones and leaves some out. The table includes about 180,000 clones, 90% detected once. Sequencing was done on a sample of blood. These receptor sequences come from a woman in her forties or fifties in good health.

The chain combines TRBV11-2 with TRBJ2-2, with D perhaps TRBD1 or TRBD2 (5 bases each). CDR3 length: 14 amino acids. The V gene's germline CDR1 is SGHAT and CDR2 FQNNGV. V gave up 5 bases and J gave up 6 bases, with 13 bases separating them. The CDR3 protein is CASSPLRGAGELFF. The CDR3 DNA sequence: TGTGCCAGCAGCCCCCTTCGAGGGGCCGGGGAGCTGTTTTTT.

This sequence joins TRBV5-4 and TRBJ2-1; D unresolved. The CDR3 has 12 residues. The germline CDR1 and CDR2 sequences are SGHNT and YYREEE (reference sequence). V was pared by 3 bases and J by 12 bases, with 13 bases between. CDR3 region: CASSSDVRLQFF. The CDR3 DNA follows: TGTGCCAGCAGCTCCGATGTGCGGCTGCAGTTCTTC.

The chain uses TRBV5-1 and TRBJ2-7, with no clear D. CDR1 is SGHRS, CDR2 YFSETQ, per germline. The CDR3 loop spans 12 amino acids. V shed 0 bases and J shed 7 bases, with 8 bases lying between them. The CDR3 sequence is CASSLVMGEQYF. CDR3 sequence (DNA): TGCGCCAGCAGCTTGGTAATGGGGGAGCAGTACTTC.

The genes are TRBV4-3 and TRBJ1-1; D may be TRBD1 (6 bases). The CDR3 loop spans 17 amino acids. Germline V lookup: CDR1 LGHNA, CDR2 YSLEER. V was cut by 2 bases and J by 1 base, with 17 bases left in between. In nucleotides, the CDR3 is TGCGCCAGCAGCCAAATGTGGGGGGCCAATTCGAACACTGAAGCTTTCTTT. This codes for CASSQMWGANSNTEAFF.

The genes are TRBV29-1 and TRBJ2-1, with no clear D. The germline V gene has CDR1 SQVTM and CDR2 ANQGSEA. Between the trimmed V and J ends, which lost 5 bases and 10 bases, there was a span of 15 bases. The CDR3 runs 12 residues. The CDR3 DNA reads as TGCAGCGTTAATACCGGTGCCAGGGAGCAGTTCTTC. Protein product: CSVNTGAREQFF.

The chain is built from TRBV19 and TRBJ2-5; weak D call: TRBD2 (6 bases). The length of the CDR3 is 13 residues. Germline CDR1 and CDR2: LNHDA and SQIVND (reference sequence). V was pared by 5 bases and J by 5 bases, with 12 bases between. CDR3 sequence: CASSGGRSETQYF. DNA of the CDR3: TGTGCCAGTAGTGGAGGGAGGTCGGAGACCCAGTACTTC.

V is TRBV7-9 and J is TRBJ1-6, with D perhaps TRBD1 (5 bases). Per the germline V gene, CDR1 is SEHNR and CDR2 is FQNEAQ (reference sequence). The CDR3 loop spans 17 amino acids. With 2 bases removed from V and 14 bases from J, the gap between germline ends came to 25 bases. CDR3 DNA: TGTGCCAGCAGCTTACTTGGGGCAAGGGCCGGTGATGGGACCCTCCACTTT. Its protein product is CASSLLGARAGDGTLHF. Full variable domain (rest looked up from reference TRBV7-9 and TRBJ1-6): DTGVSQNPRHKITKRGQNVTFRCDPISEHNRLYWYRQTLGQGPEFLTYFQNEAQLEKSRLLSDRFSAERPKGSFSTLEIQRTEQGDSAMYLCASSLLGARAGDGTLHFGNGTRLTVT.

This chain connects TRBV6-2 or TRBV6-3 to TRBJ2-2; D is perhaps TRBD1 or TRBD2 (5 bases each). The CDR3 contains 14 residues. V gave up 0 bases and J gave up 14 bases, with 16 bases separating them. Germline lookup yields CDR1 MNHEY and CDR2 SVGEGT. The CDR3 loop reads CASSYSNLGPGLFF. Written as DNA, the CDR3 is TGTGCCAGCAGTTACTCGAATTTGGGACCCGGACTGTTTTTT.

CDR3 sequence reads: CASRPPVWDSPLHF. The CDR3, as DNA: TGTGCCAGCAGGCCCCCAGTGTGGGATTCACCCCTCCACTTT. This chain joins TRBV3-1 (or the pseudogene TRBV3-2) and TRBJ1-6; D gene unclear. Trimming removed 6 bases from V and 8 bases from J, with 14 bases in between. The CDR3 spans 14 residues. Per germline, CDR1 LGHDT and CDR2 YNNKEL (reference sequence).

This chain uses TRBV3-1 (or the pseudogene TRBV3-2) with TRBJ1-6; D remains ambiguous. Germline V CDR1 and CDR2: LGHDT, YNNKEL (reference sequence). The CDR3 is 13 amino acids. The ends were cut back, 3 bases at V and 7 bases at J, with 7 bases in the middle. The CDR3 bases are TGTGCCAGCAGCCAGCGGGGAAATTCACCCCTCCACTTT. This translates into CASSQRGNSPLHF.

The chain is built from TRBV7-2 and TRBJ2-3; TRBD2 agrees at 9 bases. The CDR3 contains 16 residues. Germline V CDR1 and CDR2: SGHTA, FQGNSA. The V segment lost 6 bases and the J segment 10 bases; nucleotides outside the gene matches: 17. CDR3 bases: TGTGCCAGCAGTCCAGTAGCGGGGGAGTCAAGCTTACCGCAGTATTTT. This encodes CASSPVAGESSLPQYF.

This clone was picked up one time. Other DNA sequences in this sample translate to the same CDR3. The chain joins TRBV2 to TRBJ2-5; 7 positions match TRBD1. Per germline, CDR1 SNHLY and CDR2 FYNNEI. Trimming at V came to 4 bases and at J to 5 bases, leaving 13 bases not matched to a gene. The CDR3 extends over 16 amino acids. The CDR3: CASSVQGTGPGETQYF. Written as DNA, the CDR3 is TGTGCCAGCAGTGTACAGGGGACGGGCCCGGGGGAGACCCAGTACTTC.

CDR3 amino acids: CASSGTGNQPQHF. The CDR3 bases are TGTGCCAGTAGTGGGACAGGCAATCAGCCCCAGCATTTT. The chain combines TRBV19 with TRBJ1-5; 7 nucleotides agree with TRBD1. Germline V gives CDR1 LNHDA, CDR2 SQIVND (reference sequence). CDR3 length: 13 residues. Germline trimming cut 5 bases from V and 2 bases from J; bases unmatched to any gene: 0.

This clone has only one observation. The CDR3 DNA is TGTGCCAGCGGACGGGGAAACATTCAGTACTTC. It yields the protein CASGRGNIQYF. The chain recombines TRBV2 with TRBJ2-4; TRBD2 might be the D (5 bases). The germline V gene encodes CDR1 SNHLY and CDR2 FYNNEI. The CDR3 consists of 11 residues. V shed 8 bases and J shed 6 bases, with 8 bases lying between them.

V gene TRBV7-8 combines with J gene TRBJ1-1, with D possibly matching TRBD1 (6 bases). This CDR3 is built from 15 residues. V was pared by 1 base and J by 0 bases, with 9 bases between. CDR1 is SGHVS and CDR2 is FQNEAQ in the germline V gene. The CDR3: CASSLDAGVNTEAFF. The CDR3 DNA follows: TGTGCCAGCAGCTTAGACGCAGGGGTGAACACTGAAGCTTTCTTT.

The gene calls are TRBV29-1 and TRBJ2-5; 9 positions agree with TRBD2. V was clipped by 3 bases and J by 2 bases; unmatched bases: 7. This CDR3 has 15 residues. Germline CDR1 reads SQVTM; CDR2 reads ANQGSEA. CDR3 coding DNA: TGCAGCGTTGACTGGCTAGCGGGAATACAAGAGACCCAGTACTTC. This encodes CSVDWLAGIQETQYF. The whole variable domain, filled in from reference TRBV29-1 and TRBJ2-5, reads SAVISQKPSRDICQRGTSLTIQCQVDSQVTMMFWYRQQPGQSLTLIATANQGSEATYESGFVIDKFPISRPNLTFSTLTVSNMSPEDSSIYLCSVDWLAGIQETQYFGPGTRLLVL.

As regards this clone: Other DNA sequences in the sample encode the same CDR3. The J gene is TRBJ1-4, the V gene TRBV9; D is uncertain. V lost 0 bases and J lost 7, with 10 bases in between. This CDR3 spans 14 amino acids. The germline gives CDR1 SGDLS, CDR2 YYNGEE. Here the CDR3 DNA reads TGTGCCAGCAGCGTAGGAGGGTTGGGTGAAAAACTGTTTTTT. Protein: CASSVGGLGEKLFF.

The chain has TRBV2 and TRBJ1-5; the D gene is possibly TRBD1 (6 bases). Germline assignment: CDR1 SNHLY and CDR2 FYNNEI. The CDR3 has 14 residues. Trimming pared 6 bases from V and 4 bases from J, leaving 13 bases between. CDR3 bases: TGTGCCAGCAGCGACTCGAGGGGGAATCAGCCCCAGCATTTT. Encoded protein: CASSDSRGNQPQHF.

CDR3 coding DNA: TGTGCCAGCAGTTACTCTCTGGCCAGGACGTTGACAGATACGCAGTATTTT. This translates into CASSYSLARTLTDTQYF. The V gene is TRBV6-2 or TRBV6-3, the J gene TRBJ2-3; D remains ambiguous. V was clipped by 0 bases and J by 3 bases, with 16 bases between them. CDR1 is MNHEY, CDR2 SVGEGT, per germline. This CDR3 has 17 residues.

The V gene is TRBV6-4, the J gene TRBJ1-6; D unclear. The V end lost 3 bases, the J end lost 4 bases, and 4 bases lay between the germline ends. The CDR3 covers 13 residues. Germline V gene sequence: CDR1 MRHNA, CDR2 SNTAGT. CDR3 bases: TGTGCCAGCAGTGATCTTTATAATTCACCCCTCCACTTT. It codes for CASSDLYNSPLHF.

The V call is TRBV19, the J call TRBJ2-3, with 8 bases lining up with TRBD1. This CDR3 spans 12 amino acids. Germline CDR1 LNHDA, CDR2 SQIVND (reference sequence). V lost 9 bases and J lost 7; bases outside the gene matches: 6. CDR3 in amino acids: CASDTGGHTQYF. DNA of the CDR3: TGTGCCAGCGATACAGGGGGTCATACGCAGTATTTT.

This clone has more than one count but fewer than ten. Distinct nucleotide sequences in the sample also encode this CDR3. The genes are TRBV9 and TRBJ2-7; D is possibly TRBD1 (6 bases). This CDR3 is built from 13 residues. V lost 6 bases to trimming and J lost 5 bases, with 15 bases between them. Per germline, CDR1 SGDLS and CDR2 YYNGEE. The CDR3 DNA sequence: TGTGCCAGCAACTTACAGGGCGGGCACGAGCAGTACTTC. Protein product: CASNLQGGHEQYF.

The chain is built from TRBV11-2 and TRBJ1-1; TRBD1 is a possible D gene (5 bases). Germline V gene lookup returns CDR1 SGHAT and CDR2 FQNNGV. This CDR3 contains 13 residues. Trimming pared 1 base from V and 5 bases from J, leaving 8 bases between. CDR3 protein: CASSLGWGTEAFF. As DNA, the CDR3 is TGTGCCAGCAGCTTAGGCTGGGGGACTGAAGCTTTCTTT.

CDR3: CASSALGYNEQFF. The CDR3, as DNA: TGTGCCAGCTCAGCATTAGGGTACAATGAGCAGTTCTTC. The J gene is TRBJ2-1, the V gene TRBV18; D unclear. Germline-derived CDR1 and CDR2 are KGHSH and LQKENI. The V and J ends lost 5 bases and 4 bases respectively, with 9 bases between them. This CDR3 is 13 amino acids long. Looking up the rest from reference TRBV18 and TRBJ2-1 gives the full variable domain: NAGVMQNPRHLVRRRGQEARLRCSPMKGHSHVYWYRQLPEEGLKFMVYLQKENIIDESGMPKERFSAEFPKEGPSILRIQQVVRGDSAAYFCASSALGYNEQFFGPGTRLTVL.

Here the CDR3 DNA reads TGTGCCAGCAGCTTAGATACGTTAGGCGAACTGTTTTTT. This codes for CASSLDTLGELFF. V usage is TRBV7-7 and J usage is TRBJ1-4; D not certain. Per germline, CDR1 SSHAT and CDR2 FNYEAQ (reference sequence). CDR3 length: 13 amino acids. Trimming removed 1 base at V and 12 bases at J, with 12 bases between. Supplemented by reference TRBV7-7 and TRBJ1-4, the full variable domain reads GAGVSQSPRYKVTKRGQDVTLRCDPISSHATLYWYQQALGQGPEFLTYFNYEAQPDKSGLPSDRFSAERPEGSISTLTIQRTEQRDSAMYRCASSLDTLGELFFGSGTQLSVL.

V and J are TRBV5-6 and TRBJ2-5; D perhaps matches TRBD1 (8 bases). The ends were cut back, 4 bases at V and 2 bases at J, with 21 bases in the middle. Germline CDR1 SGHDT, CDR2 YYEEEE. This CDR3 has 17 amino acids. The CDR3 here is CASSPRGLRAGQETQYF. The CDR3 DNA reads as TGTGCCAGCAGCCCCAGGGGGCTAAGAGCGGGGCAAGAGACCCAGTACTTC.

The rearrangement uses TRBV9 and TRBJ1-2; unclear D gene. The length of the CDR3 is 15 residues. V was clipped by 0 bases and J by 2 bases, with 11 bases between them. Looked up from germline, CDR1 is SGDLS and CDR2 is YYNGEE. For the CDR3, the DNA is TGTGCCAGCAGCGTAGATTCAGCCCTAAACTATGGCTACACCTTC. Its translation: CASSVDSALNYGYTF.

The chain couples TRBV7-6 to TRBJ1-6; no clear D gene. V dropped 2 bases and J dropped 7 bases, with 9 bases sitting between them. The V gene's germline CDR1 is SGHVS and CDR2 FNYEAQ. CDR3 length: 14 residues. The CDR3: CASSLPGFNSPLHF. DNA for the CDR3: TGTGCCAGCAGCTTACCGGGGTTCAATTCACCCCTCCACTTT. Using reference TRBV7-6 and TRBJ1-6 for the parts outside the CDR3, the full variable domain is GAGVSQSPRYKVTKRGQDVALRCDPISGHVSLYWYRQALGQGPEFLTYFNYEAQQDKSGLPNDRFSAERPEGSISTLTIQRTEQRDSAMYRCASSLPGFNSPLHFGNGTRLTVT.